The sequence of this T cell receptor beta chain was determined in a study of T-cell memory formation after mild COVID-19. Study context: TCR clusters were largely donor specific.

This clonotype has a handful of counts. The CDR3 length is 14 residues. The germline V gene encodes CDR1 MDHEN and CDR2 SYDVKM. The germline V and J ends were trimmed by 5 bases and 5 bases, with 12 bases remaining between them. TCRdb recomputed calls from the 5' RACE reads with MiXCR, one row per CDR3 protein. The sample carries 150,000 to 200,000 distinct CDR3 sequences, about a fifth recorded once. The V gene is TRBV28, the J gene TRBJ1-4, with a possible D match to TRBD1 (5 bases). This TCR derives from a young man who had mild COVID-19 (a few samples of this study predate the infection). Cell type and time point are not known. Specimen: PBMCs or a T cell subset sorted from them (not recorded which). The CDR3 DNA reads TGTGCCAGCAGTACCCCCGGGACGAATGAAAAACTGTTTTTT. Its protein is CASSTPGTNEKLFF. Based on the CDR3 plus reference TRBV28 and TRBJ1-4, the full variable domain is DVKVTQSSRYLVKRTGEKVFLECVQDMDHENMFWYRQDPGLGLRLIYFSYDVKMKEKGDIPEGYSVSREKKERFSLILESASTNQTSMYLCASSTPGTNEKLFFGSGTQLSVL.